The 6 T cell receptor beta chains below come from one sample, sequenced in a study of cytomegalovirus exposure and HLA in healthy donors. The PCR was carried out with 60 Vbeta primers and 13 Jbeta primers. Measured with immunoSEQ multiplex PCR; TCRdb has only the in-frame clones, and not every one. The sample contains roughly 120,000 clones, roughly 8.6% of which appear only once. The sample taken for sequencing was PBMCs. Every receptor here comes from a woman in her thirties or forties in good health and CMV-seropositive.

The gene calls are TRBV7-6 and TRBJ2-1; D perhaps matches TRBD1 (6 bases). CDR3 length: 11 amino acids. V lost 4 bases to trimming and J lost 8 bases, with 6 bases between them. Germline CDR1 reads SGHVS; CDR2 reads FNYEAQ. The CDR3 loop is CASSSGDEQFF. The CDR3 coding sequence is TGTGCCAGCAGCTCAGGGGATGAGCAGTTCTTC.

This clone was seen a few times. The J gene is TRBJ1-4, the V gene TRBV5-1; possibly TRBD1 for D (6 bases). Trimming cost V 4 bases and J 4 bases, with 11 bases left between them. The germline V gene encodes CDR1 SGHRS and CDR2 YFSETQ. This CDR3 contains 14 residues. The CDR3 DNA reads as TGCGCCAGCAGCCTGGACAGCCTTAATGAAAAACTGTTTTTT. Translation gives CASSLDSLNEKLFF.

This clone was seen more than once but under ten times. V usage is TRBV5-1 and J usage is TRBJ2-7; tentative D call: TRBD1 (5 bases). This CDR3 has 12 residues. V was clipped by 7 bases and J by 3 bases, with 11 bases between them. Germline V gene sequence: CDR1 SGHRS, CDR2 YFSETQ. For the CDR3, the DNA is TGCGCCAGCCGTTTCAGGGACTACGAGCAGTACTTC. Translated, it gives CASRFRDYEQYF.

The chain recombines TRBV5-4 with TRBJ2-5; D possibly corresponds to TRBD2 (6 bases). The J call may be mistaken, given a closer DNA end match to TRBJ2-7. The CDR3 is made up of 16 amino acids. From germline, CDR1 is SGHNT and CDR2 YYREEE (reference sequence). The CDR3 loop reads CASRQKEGFGSYEQYF. The CDR3 DNA follows: TGTGCCAGCAGACAGAAGGAGGGTTTCGGCTCCTACGAGCAGTACTTC.

This chain connects TRBV10-3 to TRBJ2-7, with D perhaps matching TRBD2 (5 bases). The CDR3 is made up of 13 amino acids. Germline CDR1 and CDR2: ENHRY and SYGVKD. The V end was cut by 2 bases, the J end by 3 bases, with 8 bases between. In DNA form, the CDR3 reads TGTGCCATCAGTGAGACGGGGATCTACGAGCAGTACTTC. Protein sequence: CAISETGIYEQYF.

This clone appeared a few times. The gene calls are TRBV7-3 and TRBJ1-5; 7 positions match TRBD1. Per germline, CDR1 SGHTA and CDR2 FQGTGA. The ends lost 6 bases at V and 6 bases at J; junction bases unmatched: 5. The CDR3 extends over 13 amino acids. The CDR3 DNA reads as TGTGCCAGCAGTGTTCAGGGGGGTCAGCCCCAGCATTTT. This encodes CASSVQGGQPQHF.